The 2 T cell receptor beta chains given below trace back to one sample, sequenced in a study of T-cell memory formation after mild COVID-19. From the 5' RACE reads, TCRdb called clonotypes with MiXCR, one entry per CDR3 protein. The repertoire has 350,000 to 400,000 distinct CDR3 sequences, roughly 14% of them found once; the top ten carry about 22%. Material for sequencing was PBMCs or a T cell subset sorted from them (not recorded which). The receptors derive from a man aged 18 to 29 who had mild COVID-19 (a few samples of this study predate the infection). Cell type and time point are not known.

The chain carries TRBV3-1 and TRBJ1-5, with D unclear. The germline V gene has CDR1 LGHDT and CDR2 YNNKEL (reference sequence). This CDR3 comprises 14 residues. V gave up 1 base and J gave up 6 bases, with 10 bases separating them. The CDR3 reads CASSQAATSQPQHF. The CDR3 DNA reads TGTGCCAGCAGCCAAGCGGCCACCTCTCAGCCCCAGCATTTT.

There are many counts of this clonotype. The chain links TRBV7-2 to TRBJ2-1; TRBD2 aligns across 8 bases. The J segment lost 4 bases and the V segment lost 7 bases, leaving 9 bases of the junction unmatched. Per the germline V gene, CDR1 is SGHTA and CDR2 is FQGNSA. CDR3 length equals 15 residues. The CDR3 loop is CASTQGRGGYNEQFF. The CDR3 DNA is TGTGCCAGCACCCAAGGTCGGGGGGGTTACAATGAGCAGTTCTTC. Variable domain in full (rest from reference TRBV7-2 and TRBJ2-1): GAGVSQSPSNKVTEKGKDVELRCDPISGHTALYWYRQSLGQGLEFLIYFQGNSAPDKSGLPSDRFSAERTGGSVSTLTIQRTQQEDSAVYLCASTQGRGGYNEQFFGPGTRLTVL.